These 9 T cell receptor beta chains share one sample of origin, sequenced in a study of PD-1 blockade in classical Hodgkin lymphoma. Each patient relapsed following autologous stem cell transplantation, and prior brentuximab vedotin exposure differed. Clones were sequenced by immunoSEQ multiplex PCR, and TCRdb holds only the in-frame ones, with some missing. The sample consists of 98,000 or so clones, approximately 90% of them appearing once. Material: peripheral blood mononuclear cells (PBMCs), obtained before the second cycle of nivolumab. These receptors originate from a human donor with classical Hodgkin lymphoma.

CDR3 coding DNA: TGCAGCGTTGAGACCTACAATGAGCAGTTCTTC. This translates into CSVETYNEQFF. The chain joins TRBV29-1 to TRBJ2-1; D gene unclear. There are 11 residues in the CDR3. The V end lost 3 bases, the J end lost 2 bases, and 2 bases lay between the germline ends. Germline CDR1 and CDR2: SQVTM and ANQGSEA.

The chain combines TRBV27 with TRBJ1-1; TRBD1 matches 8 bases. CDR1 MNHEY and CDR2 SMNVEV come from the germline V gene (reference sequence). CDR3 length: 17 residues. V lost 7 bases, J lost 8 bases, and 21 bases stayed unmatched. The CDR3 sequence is CASTPRPGTGFRREAFF. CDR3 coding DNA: TGTGCCAGCACCCCCAGACCCGGGACAGGTTTTCGTAGGGAAGCTTTCTTT.

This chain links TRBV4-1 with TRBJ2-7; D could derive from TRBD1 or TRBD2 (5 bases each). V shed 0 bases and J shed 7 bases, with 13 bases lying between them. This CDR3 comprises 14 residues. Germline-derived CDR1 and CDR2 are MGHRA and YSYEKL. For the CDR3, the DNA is TGCGCCAGCAGCCAAGAATCCGAGGGGTGGGAGCAGTACTTC. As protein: CASSQESEGWEQYF.

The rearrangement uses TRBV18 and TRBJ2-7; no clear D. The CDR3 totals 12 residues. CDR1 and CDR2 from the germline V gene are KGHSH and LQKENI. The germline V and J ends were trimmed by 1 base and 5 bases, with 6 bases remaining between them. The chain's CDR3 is CASSPLAHEQYF. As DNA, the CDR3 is TGTGCCAGCTCACCACTTGCCCACGAGCAGTACTTC.

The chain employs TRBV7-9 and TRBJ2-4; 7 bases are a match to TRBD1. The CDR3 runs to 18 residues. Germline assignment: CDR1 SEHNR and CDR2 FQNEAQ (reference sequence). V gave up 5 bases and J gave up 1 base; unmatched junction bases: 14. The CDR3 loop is CASSPQGGRDRAKNIQYF. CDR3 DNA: TGTGCCAGCAGCCCTCAAGGGGGCAGGGATCGGGCCAAAAACATTCAGTACTTC.

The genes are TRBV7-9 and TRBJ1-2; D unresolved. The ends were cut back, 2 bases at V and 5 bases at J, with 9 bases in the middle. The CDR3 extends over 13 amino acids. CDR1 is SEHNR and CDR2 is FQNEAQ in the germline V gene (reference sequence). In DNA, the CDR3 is TGTGCCAGCAGCTTAACTGGGAGATATGGCTACACCTTC. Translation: CASSLTGRYGYTF.

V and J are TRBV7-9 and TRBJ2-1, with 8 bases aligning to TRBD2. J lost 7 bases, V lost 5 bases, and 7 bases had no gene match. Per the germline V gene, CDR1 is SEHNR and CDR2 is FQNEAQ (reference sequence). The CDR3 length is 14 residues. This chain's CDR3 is CASSLSGTGNEQFF. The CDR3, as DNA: TGTGCCAGCAGCCTTAGCGGGACTGGAAATGAGCAGTTCTTC.

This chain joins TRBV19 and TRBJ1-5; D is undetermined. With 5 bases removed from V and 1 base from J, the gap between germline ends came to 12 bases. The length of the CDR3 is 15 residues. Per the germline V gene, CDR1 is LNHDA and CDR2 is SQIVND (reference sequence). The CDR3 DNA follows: TGTGCCAGTAGTCAAGATCGGGGAAGCAATCAGCCCCAGCATTTT. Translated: CASSQDRGSNQPQHF. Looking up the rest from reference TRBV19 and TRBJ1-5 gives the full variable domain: DGGITQSPKYLFRKEGQNVTLSCEQNLNHDAMYWYRQDPGQGLRLIYYSQIVNDFQKGDIAEGYSVSREKKESFPLTVTSAQKNPTAFYLCASSQDRGSNQPQHFGDGTRLSIL.

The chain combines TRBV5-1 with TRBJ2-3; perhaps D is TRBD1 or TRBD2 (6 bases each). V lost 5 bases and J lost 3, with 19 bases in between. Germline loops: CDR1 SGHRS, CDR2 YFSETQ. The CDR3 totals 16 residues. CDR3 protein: CASRPGAPRGTDTQYF. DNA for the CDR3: TGCGCCAGCAGACCGGGGGCGCCCCGGGGGACAGATACGCAGTATTTT.